This T cell receptor beta chain was captured in a study of blood T cell repertoires in COVID-19. Turning to the study itself: Samples representing acute and convalescent COVID-19 were sourced from the United States, Italy and Spain.

This CDR3 is 14 amino acids long. Per germline, CDR1 SGHNT and CDR2 YYREEE (reference sequence). V lost 3 bases to trimming and J lost 4 bases, with 13 bases between them. Original methodology: Reference gene primer amplification gave estimated nucleated cell counts. Profiled with immunoSEQ multiplex PCR; TCRdb holds only in-frame clones, not every one. V and J calls and clone size are given by that table; D and trimming were obtained from the DNA. The data hold about 260,000 clones, with 80% to 85% observed a single time. Material for sequencing was peripheral blood. The V gene is TRBV5-4, the J gene TRBJ1-2, with unresolved D. The TCR comes from a woman aged 40 to 50 who had recovered from COVID-19. CDR3 coding DNA: TGTGCCAGCAGCTCCGAGGGATACTCCTATGGCTACACCTTC. As protein: CASSSEGYSYGYTF.